These 17 T cell receptor beta chains originate from one sample sequenced in a study of T cell responses to AZD1222 COVID-19 vaccine. Repertoires were generated with immunoSEQ multiplex PCR, while TCRdb's copy carries only in-frame clones and drops some. The table records 60,000 to 95,000 clones, roughly 91% of them present only once. The input for sequencing was peripheral blood, taken 28 days after the second AZD1222 dose. These receptors all come from an adult who received the AZD1222 COVID-19 vaccine.

The rearrangement joins TRBV6-1 to TRBJ1-5; D unclear. V lost 2 bases, J lost 0 bases, and 8 bases lay in between. The V gene's germline CDR1 is MNHNS and CDR2 SASEGT. The CDR3 is 15 amino acids. The CDR3, as DNA: TGTGCCAGCAGTGAAACAGCTAATAGCAATCAGCCCCAGCATTTT. Translating gives CASSETANSNQPQHF.

This chain joins TRBV9 and TRBJ2-2, with unresolved D. This CDR3 region has 16 residues. Trimming shortened V by 3 bases and J by 5 bases, and 17 bases separated the two germline ends. The germline V gene has CDR1 SGDLS and CDR2 YYNGEE. The CDR3 sequence is CASSADAPGRTGELFF. Here the CDR3 DNA reads TGTGCCAGCAGCGCTGACGCCCCGGGTCGGACCGGGGAGCTGTTTTTT.

This chain uses TRBV11-2 with TRBJ1-1; D ambiguous. The germline V gene encodes CDR1 SGHAT and CDR2 FQNNGV. The CDR3 totals 17 residues. The V and J ends lost 7 bases and 3 bases respectively, with 24 bases between them. For the CDR3, the DNA is TGTGCCAGCAACAACAAAACCGACTGGGGTTTTCACACTGAAGCTTTCTTT. It codes for CASNNKTDWGFHTEAFF.

This clone was detected a few times. CDR3 region: CATSDSGTGSNEQFF. The CDR3 DNA sequence: TGTGCCACCAGTGATTCCGGGACAGGGAGCAATGAGCAGTTCTTC. The rearrangement joins TRBV24-1 to TRBJ2-1; 9 bases are a match to TRBD1. The CDR3 contains 15 residues. CDR1 and CDR2 (germline): KGHDR, SFDVKD. V trimming: 2 bases; J trimming: 6 bases; junction bases outside the gene matches: 4.

This chain links TRBV9 with TRBJ1-1; perhaps TRBD1 as D (5 bases). Trimming shortened V by 0 bases and J by 0 bases, and 9 bases separated the two germline ends. The CDR3 is 15 residues long. CDR1 is SGDLS and CDR2 is YYNGEE in the germline V gene. The CDR3 sequence: CASSVGGGVNTEAFF. CDR3 DNA: TGTGCCAGCAGCGTAGGCGGAGGGGTGAACACTGAAGCTTTCTTT.

This clone showed up just a few times. The chain has TRBV19 and TRBJ2-1, with TRBD2 matching over 11 bases. Germline assignment: CDR1 LNHDA and CDR2 SQIVND (reference sequence). The CDR3 covers 15 residues. V shed 4 bases, J shed 9 bases, and the junction held 8 bases outside the gene matches. CDR3 loop: CASSTTSGGGGEQFF. The CDR3 nucleotides read TGTGCCAGTAGTACTACTAGCGGGGGAGGGGGTGAGCAGTTCTTC.

This clone is a singleton in its sample. The chain links TRBV6-6 to TRBJ2-5; the match to TRBD2 covers 8 bases. CDR1 is MNHNY, CDR2 SVGAGI, per germline (reference sequence). This CDR3 comprises 15 residues. J gave up 4 bases and V 6 bases, and 10 bases lay outside the gene matches. CDR3 sequence reads: CASSPSAGGGETQYF. The CDR3 DNA reads TGTGCCAGCAGCCCCTCTGCGGGGGGCGGAGAGACCCAGTACTTC.

The V call is TRBV7-9, the J call TRBJ1-2, with 8 bases that match TRBD1. This CDR3 comprises 16 residues. The J segment lost 0 bases and the V segment lost 5 bases, leaving 8 bases of the junction unmatched. Germline V lookup: CDR1 SEHNR, CDR2 FQNEAQ (reference sequence). CDR3 bases: TGTGCCAGCAGCCTACTCCGGACAGGGCCTAACTATGGCTACACCTTC. Residues: CASSLLRTGPNYGYTF.

The chain links TRBV30 to TRBJ1-3; the D gene is possibly TRBD1 (5 bases). CDR3 length: 14 amino acids. The ends were cut back, 5 bases at V and 2 bases at J, with 13 bases in the middle. The germline gives CDR1 GTSNPN, CDR2 SVGIG (reference sequence). This chain's CDR3 is CAWGTGDPGNTIYF. The CDR3 DNA sequence: TGTGCCTGGGGGACCGGGGACCCTGGAAACACCATATATTTT.

This sequence joins TRBV7-9 and TRBJ2-7; 11 nucleotides line up with TRBD1. The V gene end was trimmed by 5 bases and the J gene end by 5 bases; junction bases not matched to a gene: 8. Germline CDR1 reads SEHNR; CDR2 reads FQNEAQ (reference sequence). CDR3 length: 15 amino acids. The DNA for the CDR3 is TGTGCCAGCAGCCCCGGGACAGGGGGTGGTCACGAGCAGTACTTC. Protein product: CASSPGTGGGHEQYF.

The chain employs TRBV6-5 and TRBJ2-1, with a weak D call TRBD2 (7 bases). Trimming took 8 bases from V and 6 from J, leaving 20 bases between them. The CDR3 contains 15 residues. CDR1 and CDR2 from the germline V gene are MNHEY and SVGAGI. This CDR3 reads CASGGAESLFNEQFF. CDR3 bases: TGTGCCAGCGGGGGGGCGGAATCGCTTTTCAATGAGCAGTTCTTC.

The chain combines TRBV6-5 with TRBJ1-1; D possibly corresponds to TRBD1 (5 bases). The ends were cut back, 0 bases at V and 1 base at J, with 12 bases in the middle. The CDR3 has 16 amino acids. Germline values: CDR1 MNHEY, CDR2 SVGAGI. CDR3 amino acids: CASSYSWAGRNTEAFF. In nucleotides, the CDR3 is TGTGCCAGCAGTTACTCATGGGCAGGGCGGAACACTGAAGCTTTCTTT.

V and J are TRBV27 and TRBJ1-2, with a weak D call TRBD1 (6 bases). CDR1 is MNHEY, CDR2 SMNVEV, per germline (reference sequence). The V gene lost 4 bases and the J gene lost 6 bases, with 18 bases spanning the gap. CDR3 size: 15 residues. The CDR3 is CASSSGPQGLNGYTF. The CDR3 bases are TGTGCCAGCAGTTCGGGCCCACAGGGATTAAATGGCTACACCTTC.

The genes are TRBV11-3 and TRBJ2-7, with a weak D call TRBD1 (6 bases). CDR3 size: 14 residues. CDR1 is SGHNT, CDR2 YENEEA, per germline. Trimming stripped 5 bases from V and 5 bases from J, with 16 bases between. DNA of the CDR3: TGTGCCAGCAGCATTCGAGGGGGTTTCGACGAGCAGTACTTC. Encoded protein: CASSIRGGFDEQYF.

This clone was observed a few times. This rearrangement joins TRBV7-9 to TRBJ2-1, with 9 bases fitting TRBD1. V gave up 0 bases and J gave up 4 bases; unmatched junction bases: 10. CDR1 is SEHNR and CDR2 is FQNEAQ in the germline V gene (reference sequence). The CDR3 has 18 residues. CDR3 nucleotide sequence: TGTGCCAGCAGCTTAGCGCGTCCACAGGGGGCGGATTACAATGAGCAGTTCTTC. Its protein product is CASSLARPQGADYNEQFF.

V is TRBV19 and J is TRBJ2-3, with TRBD2 matching 7 bases. V dropped 6 bases and J dropped 2; count of bases not matched to a gene: 8. CDR1 is LNHDA and CDR2 is SQIVND in the germline V gene (reference sequence). CDR3 length equals 15 residues. This chain's CDR3 is CASSRSGVNTDTQYF. The CDR3 nucleotides read TGTGCCAGTAGCAGGAGCGGGGTAAACACAGATACGCAGTATTTT.

The chain is built from TRBV9 and TRBJ1-3, with D uncertain. Trimming took off 4 bases at V and 2 bases at J, with 13 bases between the two ends. The CDR3 has 15 amino acids. Germline V gives CDR1 SGDLS, CDR2 YYNGEE. CDR3 in DNA: TGTGCCAGCAGCAAGGACTCCTACGCTGGAAACACCATATATTTT. The encoded protein is CASSKDSYAGNTIYF.